The clone carrying this T cell receptor (beta chain) qualifies as medium-sized. Its antigen is unknown. This entry is derived from a study of long-term antiretroviral therapy in people with HIV. The study's findings and limits: For ART adherence, viral resistance and therapy changes, no data were available. Those clones which expanded before ART made up the dominant part of the repertoire at all time points.

Treatment locations for all participants with HIV were in the United States. Survey level was the resolution at which the v3.0 immunoSEQ assay ran. Profiled with immunoSEQ multiplex PCR; TCRdb holds only in-frame clones, not every one. This table holds about 7,200 clones, about four fifths found once. Deletions cut 2 bases from V and 3 bases from J, with 12 bases between. The CDR3 is 14 amino acids. CDR1 and CDR2 (germline): SGHRS, YFSETQ. The V and J genes are TRBV5-1 and TRBJ2-7; possible D gene TRBD1, 6 bases. The origin of this receptor is a middle-aged man with HIV. The specimen comprised unsorted PBMCs, sampled approximately eleven months before starting antiretroviral therapy. The CDR3, as DNA: TGCGCCAGCAGCTTCGGCAGGGGTGGCTACGAGCAGTACTTC. As protein: CASSFGRGGYEQYF.